A single sample gave rise to the 31 T cell receptor beta chains below, sequenced in a study of blood T cell repertoires in COVID-19. Here immunoSEQ multiplex PCR was the method, and the copy in TCRdb shows in-frame clones only, minus some. The sample consists of a few hundred thousand clones, approximately 87% of them appearing once. Specimen: PBMCs or T cells enriched from blood (not recorded which). These TCRs come from a woman aged 45-60 years who had recovered from COVID-19.

The chain is built from TRBV5-1 and TRBJ1-2, with 9 bases aligning to TRBD1. The CDR3 spans 16 residues. V trimming: 2 bases; J trimming: 2 bases; junction bases outside the gene matches: 7. Germline lookup yields CDR1 SGHRS and CDR2 YFSETQ. For the CDR3, the DNA is TGCGCCAGCAGCTTAGGGACAGGGATTGCCAACTATGGCTACACCTTC. Amino acids: CASSLGTGIANYGYTF.

This rearrangement joins TRBV27 to TRBJ1-2; D might be TRBD1 (5 bases). Germline V gene data show CDR1 as MNHEY and CDR2 as SMNVEV (reference sequence). V was pared by 5 bases and J by 4 bases, with 17 bases between. The CDR3 contains 15 residues. The CDR3 DNA follows: TGTGCCAGCAGTCCATATGCAGGGCAATTCTATGGCTACACCTTC. Translating it yields CASSPYAGQFYGYTF.

This clone has just one count. This chain joins TRBV5-4 and TRBJ1-4; 7 nucleotides line up with TRBD1. CDR3 size: 15 residues. CDR1 SGHNT and CDR2 YYREEE come from the germline V gene (reference sequence). V gave up 4 bases and J gave up 5 bases; unmatched junction bases: 8. CDR3 nucleotide sequence: TGTGCCAGCAGCACATTCAACAGGGGAAATGAAAAACTGTTTTTT. This codes for CASSTFNRGNEKLFF.

This clone was counted a single time. CDR3: CASSLDRAGNTIYF. CDR3 DNA sequence: TGTGCCAGCAGCCTGGACAGGGCGGGAAACACCATATATTTT. This chain joins TRBV4-2 and TRBJ1-3; 8 nucleotides match TRBD1. The CDR3 covers 14 residues. CDR1 is LGHNA, CDR2 YNFKEQ, per germline. Unmatched junction bases numbered 3, after V lost 4 bases and J lost 4 bases.

This clone showed up just once. The gene calls are TRBV2 and TRBJ1-5, with D uncertain. V shed 2 bases and J shed 7 bases, with 9 bases lying between them. This CDR3 has 13 residues. CDR1 SNHLY and CDR2 FYNNEI come from the germline V gene. The CDR3 loop reads CASSEYSGQPQHF. The CDR3 DNA reads as TGTGCCAGCAGTGAATATTCGGGGCAGCCCCAGCATTTT.

This clone is a singleton in its sample. This sequence joins TRBV28 and TRBJ1-3; D gene uncertain. Trimming took 7 bases from V and 3 from J, leaving 16 bases between them. CDR3 length: 15 amino acids. Germline assignment: CDR1 MDHEN and CDR2 SYDVKM. The CDR3 DNA is TGTGCCAGCACCACCTCAAAATCAGGTGGAAACACCATATATTTT. It specifies CASTTSKSGGNTIYF.

This chain joins TRBV5-6 and TRBJ1-2; maybe TRBD1 (5 bases). There are 14 residues in the CDR3. Trimming took 4 bases from V and 0 from J, leaving 10 bases between them. The germline gives CDR1 SGHDT, CDR2 YYEEEE. The CDR3 protein is CASSRGLANYGYTF. CDR3 in DNA: TGTGCCAGCAGCCGGGGGTTGGCTAACTATGGCTACACCTTC.

The sample holds a few counts of this clone. The genes are TRBV7-2 and TRBJ2-1; TRBD1 is a possible D gene (5 bases). Germline CDR1 and CDR2: SGHTA and FQGNSA. The CDR3 loop spans 15 amino acids. Trimming stripped 8 bases from V and 5 bases from J, with 19 bases between. Here the CDR3 DNA reads TGTGCCAGCCACCATCGGCAGGGTGGGCACAATGAGCAGTTCTTC. This gives the protein CASHHRQGGHNEQFF.

J is TRBJ1-2 and V is TRBV9; D is ambiguous. The CDR3 loop spans 13 amino acids. Germline CDR1 is SGDLS and CDR2 is YYNGEE. V lost 4 bases and J 2 bases, leaving 9 bases between the germline ends. DNA of the CDR3: TGTGCCAGCAGCACCGACGGGAACTATGGCTACACCTTC. Translating it yields CASSTDGNYGYTF.

This rearrangement joins TRBV7-8 to TRBJ1-1; 9 bases map to TRBD1. Germline V gene lookup returns CDR1 SGHVS and CDR2 FQNEAQ. The CDR3 consists of 17 residues. Trimming removed 2 bases from V and 5 bases from J; junction bases left unmatched: 12. The DNA for the CDR3 is TGTGCCAGCAGCTTAATCTGGTCGGACAGGGGTCTGACTGAAGCTTTCTTT. It specifies CASSLIWSDRGLTEAFF.

The rearrangement uses TRBV16 and TRBJ1-1; no reliable D call. Germline CDR1 and CDR2: KGHSY and FQNENV. The CDR3 runs 12 residues. V was trimmed by 0 bases and J by 5 bases, leaving 4 bases between them. The CDR3 spells CASSQSSTEAFF. The DNA of the CDR3 is TGTGCCAGCAGCCAATCTTCGACTGAAGCTTTCTTT.

The chain couples TRBV2 to TRBJ1-6; no firm D call. Trimming removed 7 bases at V and 10 bases at J, with 14 bases between. CDR1 is SNHLY and CDR2 is FYNNEI in the germline V gene. This CDR3 spans 13 amino acids. The CDR3 DNA reads TGTGCCAGCAATGGCCCAATCGGGTCACCCCTCCACTTT. The encoded protein is CASNGPIGSPLHF. Based on the CDR3 plus reference TRBV2 and TRBJ1-6, the full variable domain is EPEVTQTPSHQVTQMGQEVILRCVPISNHLYFYWYRQILGQKVEFLVSFYNNEISEKSEIFDDQFSVERPDGSNFTLKIRSTKLEDSAMYFCASNGPIGSPLHFGNGTRLTVT.

The V call is TRBV5-1, the J call TRBJ2-7; possible D gene TRBD2, 6 bases. Trimming stripped 0 bases from V and 0 bases from J, with 13 bases between. The germline CDR1 and CDR2 sequences are SGHRS and YFSETQ. This CDR3 region has 16 residues. The CDR3, as DNA: TGCGCCAGCAGCTTGGGGGGTGGCGGGAACTCCTACGAGCAGTACTTC. Translation gives CASSLGGGGNSYEQYF.

Only a few counts were recorded for this clone. This chain connects TRBV3-1 (or the pseudogene TRBV3-2) to TRBJ1-2; 8 nucleotides line up with TRBD1. The CDR3 totals 15 residues. The ends lost 1 base at V and 5 bases at J; junction bases unmatched: 6. Germline-derived CDR1 and CDR2 are LGHDT and YNNKEL (reference sequence). CDR3 sequence: CASSQGDRNPYGYTF. CDR3 sequence (DNA): TGTGCCAGCAGCCAAGGGGACAGGAATCCATATGGCTACACCTTC.

The chain couples TRBV3-1 (or the pseudogene TRBV3-2) to TRBJ1-5, with 7 positions matching TRBD1. The CDR3 is 17 residues long. V was pared by 4 bases and J by 0 bases, with 9 bases of the junction left unmatched. The germline gives CDR1 LGHDT, CDR2 YNNKEL (reference sequence). Here the CDR3 reads CASSLPGQTYSNQPQHF. As DNA, the CDR3 is TGTGCCAGCAGCCTTCCGGGACAGACTTATAGCAATCAGCCCCAGCATTTT.

This clone was picked up one time. V gene TRBV6-5 combines with J gene TRBJ1-5, with D possibly TRBD1 on 5 matching bases. The CDR3 spans 14 residues. V gave up 7 bases and J gave up 7 bases, with 17 bases separating them. Germline V gene lookup returns CDR1 MNHEY and CDR2 SVGAGI. CDR3 sequence (DNA): TGTGCCAGCAACCCTGTCGGGGGAAGCCAGCCCCAGCATTTT. Its translation is CASNPVGGSQPQHF.

This clone was picked up one time. The rearrangement links TRBV12-3 or TRBV12-4 to TRBJ1-1; a weak D match, TRBD1 (6 bases). V dropped 7 bases and J dropped 5 bases, with 14 bases sitting between them. This CDR3 is built from 13 residues. As DNA, the CDR3 is TGTGCCAGCAACTACAGGGTAAGGACTGAAGCTTTCTTT. It yields the protein CASNYRVRTEAFF.

The chain combines TRBV9 with TRBJ1-2, with D unresolved. Deletions cut 2 bases from V and 4 bases from J, with 15 bases between. The germline V gene encodes CDR1 SGDLS and CDR2 YYNGEE. This CDR3 is 15 amino acids long. The CDR3 DNA reads TGTGCCAGCAGCGTTGGTCAGGCGCCTTCCTATGGCTACACCTTC. This codes for CASSVGQAPSYGYTF. Filled out from reference TRBV9 and TRBJ1-2, the complete variable domain reads DSGVTQTPKHLITATGQRVTLRCSPRSGDLSVYWYQQSLDQGLQFLIQYYNGEERAKGNILERFSAQQFPDLHSELNLSSLELGDSALYFCASSVGQAPSYGYTFGSGTRLTVV.

The rearrangement uses TRBV7-9 and TRBJ2-3; no firm D call. The germline gives CDR1 SEHNR, CDR2 FQNEAQ (reference sequence). This CDR3 spans 16 amino acids. Deletions cut 5 bases from V and 4 bases from J, with 19 bases between. The CDR3 nucleotides read TGTGCCAGCAGCCCCCCGGGTAGCCCCGGCCCAGATACGCAGTATTTT. As protein: CASSPPGSPGPDTQYF.

This chain uses TRBV6-5 with TRBJ2-1; D is unresolved. The V gene lost 6 bases and the J gene lost 4 bases, with 13 bases spanning the gap. Germline CDR1 reads MNHEY; CDR2 reads SVGAGI. The CDR3 consists of 14 residues. This CDR3 reads CASRQVASYNEQFF. The CDR3 DNA sequence: TGTGCCAGCAGGCAGGTCGCGTCTTACAATGAGCAGTTCTTC.

The chain has TRBV12-3 or TRBV12-4 and TRBJ1-4; D is uncertain. This CDR3 has 13 residues. Trimming stripped 6 bases from V and 5 bases from J, with 10 bases between. The CDR3 protein is CASRRSSNEKLFF. DNA of the CDR3: TGTGCCAGCAGGCGAAGTTCAAATGAAAAACTGTTTTTT.

Remarks on this clone: Sequence at one end of the junction differs from germline and may be a read error. The CDR3 nucleotides are TGTGCCAGCAGTTTGGGAGTGACTGAAGCTTTCTTT. Amino acids: CASSLGVTEAFF. The gene calls are TRBV5-6 and TRBJ1-1; no clear D gene. CDR1 SGHDT and CDR2 YYEEEE come from the germline V gene. This CDR3 has 12 residues.

CDR3 protein: CASSPRTARSTEAFF. For the CDR3, the DNA is TGTGCCAGCTCACCACGGACAGCCAGGAGCACTGAAGCTTTCTTT. V and J are TRBV18 and TRBJ1-1; a possible D gene is TRBD1 (6 bases). Germline lookup yields CDR1 KGHSH and CDR2 LQKENI. Trimming stripped 1 base from V and 4 bases from J, with 13 bases between. The CDR3 is 15 residues long.

V usage is TRBV19 and J usage is TRBJ1-2, with 8 positions matching TRBD1. The germline V gene encodes CDR1 LNHDA and CDR2 SQIVND (reference sequence). This CDR3 is 15 amino acids long. Trimming cost V 3 bases and J 7 bases; bases outside gene matches: 10. The DNA of the CDR3 is TGTGCCAGTAGTATGAGGGACAGGCAGCGGGGTGGCTACACCTTC. As protein: CASSMRDRQRGGYTF.

The chain couples TRBV4-1 to TRBJ2-3; 10 bases fit TRBD2. J was trimmed by 0 bases and V by 1 base; bases with no gene match: 13. The CDR3 spans 20 residues. CDR1 is MGHRA, CDR2 YSYEKL, per germline. The CDR3 sequence is CASSQAVLAGDDSSTDTQYF. CDR3 in DNA: TGCGCCAGCAGCCAAGCGGTTCTAGCGGGGGATGACTCTAGCACAGATACGCAGTATTTT.

The V gene is TRBV6-6, the J gene TRBJ1-2; D is uncertain. This CDR3 region has 15 residues. Germline lookup yields CDR1 MNHNY and CDR2 SVGAGI (reference sequence). Trimming removed 0 bases at V and 6 bases at J, with 14 bases between. CDR3 coding DNA: TGTGCCAGCAGTTACTCAGCCCGGGAGACTGATGGCTACACCTTC. Translated: CASSYSARETDGYTF.

The V and J genes are TRBV5-1 and TRBJ1-4, with TRBD1 identical over 10 bases. The germline gives CDR1 SGHRS, CDR2 YFSETQ. V shed 0 bases, J shed 9 bases, and the junction held 5 bases outside the gene matches. CDR3 size: 15 residues. The CDR3: CASSLEGGQGKKLFF. The CDR3, as DNA: TGCGCCAGCAGCTTGGAGGGGGGACAGGGGAAAAAACTGTTTTTT.

The rearrangement links TRBV27 to TRBJ1-1; 8 nucleotides match TRBD1. Germline assignment: CDR1 MNHEY and CDR2 SMNVEV (reference sequence). V lost 4 bases, J lost 1 base, and 8 bases stayed unmatched. The CDR3 is 16 amino acids. The CDR3 protein is CASSYSWTGKNTEAFF. The CDR3, as DNA: TGTGCCAGCAGTTACTCATGGACAGGGAAGAACACTGAAGCTTTCTTT.

The V call is TRBV5-1, the J call TRBJ1-2, with TRBD1 matching 8 bases. The CDR3 has 13 residues. Germline CDR1 SGHRS, CDR2 YFSETQ. The J segment lost 6 bases and the V segment lost 4 bases, leaving 5 bases of the junction unmatched. The CDR3 spells CASSTGQGHGYTF. Written as DNA, the CDR3 is TGCGCCAGCAGCACCGGACAGGGCCATGGCTACACCTTC.

J is TRBJ2-5 and V is TRBV7-6; TRBD1 matches at 7 bases. The germline V gene has CDR1 SGHVS and CDR2 FNYEAQ. The CDR3 totals 15 residues. V was clipped by 1 base and J by 3 bases; unmatched bases: 5. The CDR3 DNA reads TGTGCCAGCAGCTTAGGGAGCGACAGGGAAGAGACCCAGTACTTC. It is translated as CASSLGSDREETQYF.

The chain uses TRBV30 and TRBJ2-5, with a possible D match to TRBD1 (6 bases). The CDR3 spans 14 residues. CDR1 and CDR2 from the germline V gene are GTSNPN and SVGIG (reference sequence). V dropped 6 bases and J dropped 0 bases, with 14 bases sitting between them. The CDR3 region has the DNA TGTGCCTGTCACGGACAGCTAGACCAAGAGACCCAGTACTTC. It is translated as CACHGQLDQETQYF.